The 28 T cell receptor beta chains listed next were all sequenced from one sample in a study of blood T cell repertoires in COVID-19. Data came from immunoSEQ multiplex PCR; TCRdb stores just in-frame clones and leaves some out. The repertoire holds hundreds of thousands of clones, with more than 80% as singletons. Material for sequencing was peripheral blood. The receptors were gathered from a young woman with acute or convalescent COVID-19.

The chain carries TRBV5-4 and TRBJ1-1; D is unclear. Trimming removed 4 bases from V and 3 bases from J, with 10 bases in between. Per the germline V gene, CDR1 is SGHNT and CDR2 is YYREEE (reference sequence). The length of the CDR3 is 13 residues. The CDR3 coding sequence is TGTGCCAGCAGCCTTTCAGGTGACACTGAAGCTTTCTTT. This sequence encodes CASSLSGDTEAFF.

The rearrangement uses TRBV5-1 and TRBJ2-7; a possible D gene is TRBD1 (6 bases). The V and J ends lost 4 bases and 3 bases respectively, with 17 bases between them. Germline loops: CDR1 SGHRS, CDR2 YFSETQ. CDR3 length equals 15 residues. The CDR3 region is CASSITGSEHYEQYF. The CDR3 nucleotides read TGCGCCAGCAGCATCACAGGGTCGGAGCACTACGAGCAGTACTTC.

This rearrangement joins TRBV9 to TRBJ1-4; no firm D call. Trimming pared 0 bases from V and 7 bases from J, leaving 10 bases between. From germline, CDR1 is SGDLS and CDR2 YYNGEE. The CDR3 is 14 residues long. CDR3 sequence: CASSVGGIGEKLFF. In DNA form, the CDR3 reads TGTGCCAGCAGCGTAGGAGGTATCGGTGAAAAACTGTTTTTT.

The rearrangement uses TRBV6-5 and TRBJ1-2, with a weak D call TRBD1 (5 bases). The germline V gene has CDR1 MNHEY and CDR2 SVGAGI. V gave up 6 bases and J gave up 8 bases, with 13 bases separating them. The CDR3 has 12 amino acids. The CDR3 nucleotides are TGTGCCAGCAGATCCCCGGGGGGAGGCTACACCTTC. Amino acid sequence: CASRSPGGGYTF.

This clone has just a few counts. This chain joins TRBV19 and TRBJ1-5, with TRBD1 as a possible D gene (6 bases). Germline CDR1 reads LNHDA; CDR2 reads SQIVND (reference sequence). The CDR3 has 16 residues. The ends were cut back, 5 bases at V and 4 bases at J, with 18 bases in the middle. The CDR3 spells CASSALGPGTNQPQHF. CDR3 sequence (DNA): TGTGCCAGTAGTGCCCTCGGGCCAGGGACAAATCAGCCCCAGCATTTT.

V and J are TRBV29-1 and TRBJ1-1, with 8 bases lining up with TRBD1. Germline assignment: CDR1 SQVTM and CDR2 ANQGSEA. The length of the CDR3 is 15 residues. V lost 6 bases and J lost 0; bases outside the gene matches: 9. The DNA of the CDR3 is TGCAGCGTGGCACAGGGGGGGTTCCTGAACACTGAAGCTTTCTTT. It yields the protein CSVAQGGFLNTEAFF. Combining the CDR3 with reference TRBV29-1 and TRBJ1-1 gives the whole variable domain SAVISQKPSRDICQRGTSLTIQCQVDSQVTMMFWYRQQPGQSLTLIATANQGSEATYESGFVIDKFPISRPNLTFSTLTVSNMSPEDSSIYLCSVAQGGFLNTEAFFGQGTRLTVV.

The V gene is TRBV5-1, the J gene TRBJ2-2, with D unclear. CDR3 length: 15 amino acids. Trimming stripped 2 bases from V and 2 bases from J, with 10 bases between. Germline V gene lookup returns CDR1 SGHRS and CDR2 YFSETQ. The CDR3 coding sequence is TGCGCCAGCAGCTTTCTGTATATTAACACCGGGGAGCTGTTTTTT. As protein: CASSFLYINTGELFF.

V gene TRBV3-1 (or the pseudogene TRBV3-2) combines with J gene TRBJ2-2; 11 bases fit TRBD2. Germline CDR1 is LGHDT and CDR2 is YNNKEL (reference sequence). The junction had 7 bases not matched to a gene; V was cut back by 4 bases and J by 6 bases. CDR3 length: 16 residues. In DNA, the CDR3 is TGTGCCAGCAGCCGTCGGGTAGCGGGGGGGCCCGGGGAGCTGTTTTTT. Its protein is CASSRRVAGGPGELFF.

The chain couples TRBV13 to TRBJ2-7; 7 positions match TRBD2. Per the germline V gene, CDR1 is PRHDT and CDR2 is FYEKMQ (reference sequence). Trimming removed 5 bases from V and 2 bases from J; junction bases left unmatched: 6. The CDR3 runs to 14 residues. CDR3 sequence: CASSPWGGAYEQYF. DNA for the CDR3: TGTGCCAGCAGCCCCTGGGGGGGGGCCTACGAGCAGTACTTC.

The chain is built from TRBV9 and TRBJ2-1; D unresolved. Trimming took off 4 bases at V and 3 bases at J, with 17 bases between the two ends. From germline, CDR1 is SGDLS and CDR2 YYNGEE. The CDR3 loop spans 16 amino acids. CDR3 DNA: TGTGCCAGCAGCAGCAAACAGATGCCCGTCTACAATGAGCAGTTCTTC. This translates into CASSSKQMPVYNEQFF.

This clone was seen only once. This chain uses TRBV6-2 or TRBV6-3 with TRBJ1-5; D gene ambiguous. V was trimmed by 4 bases and J by 9 bases, leaving 19 bases between them. This CDR3 region has 15 residues. Per germline, CDR1 MNHEY and CDR2 SVGEGT. The CDR3 nucleotides are TGTGCCAGCAGTTCACCCGTCTATGGGCCCGGGCCCCAGCATTTT. Its translation is CASSSPVYGPGPQHF.

The J gene is TRBJ1-5, the V gene TRBV10-3, with D uncertain. Trimming cost V 3 bases and J 5 bases, with 8 bases left between them. The CDR3 is 13 residues long. Germline CDR1 ENHRY, CDR2 SYGVKD. CDR3 nucleotides: TGTGCCATCAGTGACCTCGGAGATCAGCCCCAGCATTTT. Protein sequence: CAISDLGDQPQHF.

The rearrangement joins TRBV9 to TRBJ1-3; D possibly corresponds to TRBD1 (6 bases). Germline loops: CDR1 SGDLS, CDR2 YYNGEE. V was shortened by 4 bases and J by 2 bases, with 13 bases between the two germline ends. The length of the CDR3 is 15 residues. The CDR3 nucleotides read TGTGCCAGCAGCCCATTGCGGGGGCCTGGAAACACCATATATTTT. It is translated as CASSPLRGPGNTIYF.

V is TRBV5-4 and J is TRBJ1-6; TRBD1 matches 9 bases. V was pared by 0 bases and J by 6 bases, with 1 base of the junction left unmatched. In germline, CDR1 is SGHNT, CDR2 YYREEE (reference sequence). The CDR3 has 15 residues. The CDR3 bases are TGTGCCAGCAGCTTGGGGGACAGGGTTAATTCACCCCTCCACTTT. As protein: CASSLGDRVNSPLHF.

The sample holds a few counts of this clone. V usage is TRBV14 and J usage is TRBJ1-2; TRBD1 aligns across 7 bases. This CDR3 contains 16 residues. In germline, CDR1 is SGHDN, CDR2 FVKESK. With 2 bases clipped from V and 7 bases from J, the junction kept 13 bases outside the gene matches. The CDR3 DNA reads TGTGCCAGCAGCCAATCCTCACAGGGGCGCTCGGTTGGCTACACCTTC. This encodes CASSQSSQGRSVGYTF.

The rearrangement joins TRBV5-6 to TRBJ1-4; the match to TRBD1 covers 10 bases. V trimming: 4 bases; J trimming: 8 bases; junction bases outside the gene matches: 11. CDR1 and CDR2 (germline): SGHDT, YYEEEE. The CDR3 consists of 16 residues. CDR3 coding DNA: TGTGCCAGCAGCGTGGTCGGGACAGGGGAAGGGGAAAAACTGTTTTTT. Translation: CASSVVGTGEGEKLFF.

The chain links TRBV20-1 to TRBJ2-5; D is perhaps TRBD1 (5 bases). The germline V gene has CDR1 DFQATT and CDR2 SNEGSKA (reference sequence). This CDR3 region has 11 residues. The germline V and J ends were trimmed by 4 bases and 4 bases, with 7 bases remaining between them. In DNA, the CDR3 is TGCAGTGCTAAAGGGGCAGAGACCCAGTACTTC. Its translation: CSAKGAETQYF.

The chain joins TRBV5-1 to TRBJ2-7; 10 bases match TRBD1. From germline, CDR1 is SGHRS and CDR2 YFSETQ. The length of the CDR3 is 14 residues. The trim removed 4 bases at V and 7 bases at J, leaving 8 bases unmatched. CDR3: CASSGPGQGTEQYF. CDR3 nucleotide sequence: TGCGCCAGCAGCGGGCCGGGACAGGGGACGGAGCAGTACTTC.

This CDR3 is CASSLQGRGYGYTF. The CDR3 region has the DNA TGTGCCAGCAGCCTTCAGGGGCGCGGCTATGGCTACACCTTC. The chain is built from TRBV11-2 and TRBJ1-2, with D possibly being TRBD1 (6 bases). V shed 5 bases and J shed 4 bases, with 14 bases lying between them. This CDR3 is built from 14 residues. Germline values: CDR1 SGHAT, CDR2 FQNNGV.

V usage is TRBV18 and J usage is TRBJ1-1; 9 bases align to TRBD1. Trimming took 4 bases from V and 0 from J; bases not matched to a gene: 6. Germline-derived CDR1 and CDR2 are KGHSH and LQKENI. The CDR3 consists of 16 residues. The CDR3 sequence: CASSLRTGELNTEAFF. Written as DNA, the CDR3 is TGTGCCAGCTCACTTCGGACAGGGGAGTTGAACACTGAAGCTTTCTTT.

The J gene is TRBJ1-1, the V gene TRBV30; D gene unclear. The V gene lost 1 base and the J gene lost 1 base, with 7 bases spanning the gap. The length of the CDR3 is 13 residues. Germline-derived CDR1 and CDR2 are GTSNPN and SVGIG (reference sequence). CDR3 nucleotide sequence: TGTGCCTGGAGTGCCCTCCCGAACACTGAAGCTTTCTTT. This gives the protein CAWSALPNTEAFF.

The chain is built from TRBV30 and TRBJ1-1; 8 bases agree with TRBD1. Germline V gene sequence: CDR1 GTSNPN, CDR2 SVGIG (reference sequence). CDR3 length: 13 residues. V was pared by 5 bases and J by 0 bases, with 2 bases of the junction left unmatched. CDR3 sequence (DNA): TGTGCCTGGGGACAGGGTATGAACACTGAAGCTTTCTTT. Translation: CAWGQGMNTEAFF.

The rearrangement uses TRBV27 and TRBJ2-7; no definite D call. The V end was cut by 3 bases, the J end by 2 bases, with 8 bases between. Germline-derived CDR1 and CDR2 are MNHEY and SMNVEV (reference sequence). This CDR3 is built from 13 residues. Here the CDR3 reads CASSFGPAYEQYF. The DNA of the CDR3 is TGTGCCAGCAGTTTTGGTCCGGCCTACGAGCAGTACTTC.

About this clone: Other DNA sequences in the same sample also yield this CDR3. The rearrangement links TRBV6-5 to TRBJ1-2, with a possible D match to TRBD1 (6 bases). Trimming removed 6 bases at V and 8 bases at J, with 10 bases between. The germline gives CDR1 MNHEY, CDR2 SVGAGI. CDR3 length equals 11 residues. The CDR3 loop is CASSPGVGYTF. CDR3 nucleotides: TGTGCCAGCAGCCCAGGGGTCGGCTACACCTTC.

This chain links TRBV11-2 with TRBJ2-1; 10 bases align to TRBD2. The length of the CDR3 is 17 residues. The junction had 14 bases not matched to a gene; V was cut back by 4 bases and J by 8 bases. Looked up from germline, CDR1 is SGHAT and CDR2 is FQNNGV. DNA for the CDR3: TGTGCCAGCAGCTCGAACCCTCTCAGCGGGGGGGCGGATGAGCAGTTCTTC. Translation: CASSSNPLSGGADEQFF.

This sequence joins TRBV29-1 and TRBJ2-7; D is unresolved. The germline gives CDR1 SQVTM, CDR2 ANQGSEA. CDR3 length equals 13 residues. Trimming shortened V by 4 bases and J by 0 bases, and 10 bases separated the two germline ends. CDR3 in amino acids: CSVVDLSSYEQYF. CDR3 nucleotide sequence: TGCAGCGTTGTTGACTTGAGCTCCTACGAGCAGTACTTC.

The rearrangement uses TRBV10-3 and TRBJ1-1; D unresolved. V was cut by 2 bases and J by 0 bases, with 7 bases left in between. The CDR3 spans 14 residues. The germline V gene encodes CDR1 ENHRY and CDR2 SYGVKD. CDR3 in DNA: TGTGCCATCAGTGAGGACACCATGAACACTGAAGCTTTCTTT. This codes for CAISEDTMNTEAFF.

The count of this clone is one. The V and J genes are TRBV4-2 and TRBJ1-2; D uncertain. V lost 1 base and J lost 1, with 16 bases in between. Germline-derived CDR1 and CDR2 are LGHNA and YNFKEQ. The CDR3 runs 17 residues. The CDR3 DNA follows: TGTGCCAGCAGCCAAGGAAGGTTTCAGGATCTTAACTATGGCTACACCTTC. This encodes CASSQGRFQDLNYGYTF.